This T cell receptor beta chain originates from a study of control samples from healthy donors and cancer patients. Clones were read by immunoSEQ multiplex PCR, and TCRdb kept only the in-frame ones, dropping some. The sample includes about 40,000 clones, around 87% seen only once; the top ten take roughly 10%. Trimming removed 8 bases from V and 6 bases from J, with 10 bases in between. Looked up from germline, CDR1 is MDHEN and CDR2 is SYDVKM. CDR3 length: 11 residues. This clonotype originated in a woman aged 55-70 years with lung cancer. This chain joins TRBV28 and TRBJ1-2, with a tentative D call TRBD1 (6 bases). The sequenced material came from PBMCs. Here the CDR3 DNA reads TGTGCCAGCCAGAACAGGGATGGCTACACCTTC. This encodes CASQNRDGYTF.